This T cell receptor beta chain stems from a study of CD8 T cells in Susac syndrome. The germline CDR1 and CDR2 sequences are LGHDT and YNNKEL (reference sequence). The CDR3 covers 13 residues. Germline trimming cut 6 bases from V and 7 bases from J; bases unmatched to any gene: 9. cDNA came from about 0.5 to 1 ug RNA primed by random hexamers. Each CDR3 protein is one row after TCRdb ran MiXCR on the immunoSEQ multiplex PCR reads. The top ten hold 0.13% to 0.15% of the sample, which has over 140,000 distinct CDR3 sequences, approximately 95% seen once. This clonotype originated in a human donor with Susac syndrome. The sample consisted of CD4+ T cells from PBMCs. The rearrangement links TRBV3-1 to TRBJ2-7, with 7 bases lining up with TRBD1. The chain's CDR3 is CASRNRGSGEQYF. DNA of the CDR3: TGTGCCAGCAGAAACAGGGGATCGGGGGAGCAGTACTTC.